One TCR beta chain is described in this entry. In the authors' methods: Estimates of nucleated cell counts were drawn from the amplification of reference gene primers. Sequenced by immunoSEQ multiplex PCR; TCRdb stores in-frame clones only, minus some. V, J and clone size were drawn from that table, and D and trimming were deduced from the DNA. The sample yields roughly 200,000 clones, around 80% seen once. These data are taken from a study of blood T cell repertoires in COVID-19. Background on the study: From T cells, B-cell-depleted T cells, or PBMCs came the material, which was cDNA or gDNA.

The CDR3 runs 14 residues. Germline CDR1 SGHTA, CDR2 FQGNSA. Trimming took 5 bases from V and 6 from J; bases not matched to a gene: 7. The chain is built from TRBV7-2 and TRBJ2-3; the match to TRBD1 covers 8 bases. The sample taken for sequencing was peripheral blood. The clonotype comes from a man in his 70s with active or convalescent COVID-19. The CDR3 bases are TGTGCCAGCAGCATACAGGGGGTCGGGGATACGCAGTATTTT. Its protein product is CASSIQGVGDTQYF.